One and the same sample provided the 10 T cell receptor beta chains below, sequenced in a study of cytomegalovirus exposure and HLA in healthy donors (TCRdb year 2017). Library preparation was by the immunoSEQ multiplex PCR assay. A mixture of 60 forward primers for TCR Vbeta segments and 13 reverse primers for TCR Jbeta segments was used in the multiplex PCR. Drawn from immuneACCESS, this table holds only the in-frame rearrangements with V and J called that TCRdb kept. Clones are partly lost; checked studies trace under half to an unresolved V gene and leave the rest unexplained. Present in this sample are 100,000 to 150,000 clones, about 80% of which were seen just once. The ten largest clones represent 1% of the sample. Specimen: PBMCs. The source is a man aged 35-49 years in good health and CMV-seronegative.

The CDR3 DNA is TGTGCCAGCAGCGCTGACAGGGTTTCCAACATTCAGTACTTC. This sequence encodes CASSADRVSNIQYF. This chain links TRBV7-2 with TRBJ2-4; 7 nucleotides line up with TRBD1. The CDR3 runs 14 residues. With V trimmed by 5 bases and J by 7 bases, 8 bases remained unmatched. Germline lookup yields CDR1 SGHTA and CDR2 FQGNSA. The whole variable domain, filled in from reference TRBV7-2 and TRBJ2-4, reads GAGVSQSPSNKVTEKGKDVELRCDPISGHTALYWYRQSLGQGLEFLIYFQGNSAPDKSGLPSDRFSAERTGGSVSTLTIQRTQQEDSAVYLCASSADRVSNIQYFGAGTRLSVL.

The chain couples TRBV5-4 to TRBJ2-2; TRBD2 matches at 13 bases. The CDR3 consists of 16 residues. Germline loops: CDR1 SGHNT, CDR2 YYREEE (reference sequence). V trimming: 3 bases; J trimming: 1 base; junction bases outside the gene matches: 0. CDR3 residues: CASSWTSGGNTGELFF. CDR3 coding DNA: TGTGCCAGCAGCTGGACTAGCGGGGGGAACACCGGGGAGCTGTTTTTT.

The V call is TRBV7-9, the J call TRBJ2-1, with 9 bases identical to TRBD1. The V segment lost 6 bases and the J segment 5 bases; nucleotides outside the gene matches: 17. The CDR3 contains 18 residues. The germline V gene has CDR1 SEHNR and CDR2 FQNEAQ (reference sequence). CDR3 in DNA: TGTGCCAGCAGACGGCGCCCGGACAGGGGATATGAGGACAATGAGCAGTTCTTC. Protein sequence: CASRRRPDRGYEDNEQFF.

The chain links TRBV5-4 to TRBJ2-7; tentatively, D is TRBD2 (6 bases). V shed 4 bases and J shed 1 base, with 15 bases lying between them. The CDR3 totals 15 residues. CDR1 is SGHNT and CDR2 is YYREEE in the germline V gene (reference sequence). Here the CDR3 reads CASSPRAGTSYEQYF. The CDR3, as DNA: TGTGCCAGCAGCCCCCGAGCGGGCACGTCCTACGAGCAGTACTTC. The full variable domain, in which reference TRBV5-4 and TRBJ2-7 provide the parts outside the CDR3, is ETGVTQSPTHLIKTRGQQVTLRCSSQSGHNTVSWYQQALGQGPQFIFQYYREEENGRGNFPPRFSGLQFPNYSSELNVNALELDDSALYLCASSPRAGTSYEQYFGPGTRLTVT.

This chain uses TRBV27 with TRBJ2-3, with 7 bases aligning to TRBD2. Trimming removed 5 bases from V and 7 bases from J; junction bases left unmatched: 12. This CDR3 is built from 15 residues. Germline V gene sequence: CDR1 MNHEY, CDR2 SMNVEV (reference sequence). The CDR3 nucleotides are TGTGCCAGCAGTCCAGGACTAGGGTCCGGGCATACGCAGTATTTT. As protein: CASSPGLGSGHTQYF.

This chain joins TRBV7-5 and TRBJ2-1; the table calls TRBD1, which could not be checked here. TRBV7-5 is a recognized pseudogene. The CDR3 extends over 15 amino acids. Written as DNA, the CDR3 is TGTGTCAGAAGAGCCGGGGACAAGTCAAACAATGAGCAGTTCTTC. It yields the protein CVRRAGDKSNNEQFF.

V usage is TRBV28 and J usage is TRBJ2-4; D perhaps matches TRBD1 (5 bases). V lost 3 bases, J lost 5 bases, and 8 bases lay in between. CDR1 is MDHEN, CDR2 SYDVKM, per germline. The CDR3 contains 13 residues. The CDR3 spells CASSFGRENIQYF. The CDR3 bases are TGTGCCAGCAGTTTCGGCAGGGAAAACATTCAGTACTTC.

The gene calls are TRBV2 and TRBJ2-2; 7 bases match TRBD1. J was trimmed by 5 bases and V by 5 bases; bases with no gene match: 2. Germline V gene lookup returns CDR1 SNHLY and CDR2 FYNNEI. The CDR3 is 13 amino acids. The CDR3 region is CASSSQGTGELFF. DNA of the CDR3: TGTGCCAGCAGTTCACAGGGGACCGGGGAGCTGTTTTTT.

This chain joins TRBV6-5 and TRBJ2-1, with D possibly matching TRBD2 (6 bases). Germline CDR1 and CDR2: MNHEY and SVGAGI. The CDR3 has 13 amino acids. V lost 6 bases, J lost 8 bases, and 14 bases lay in between. CDR3 coding DNA: TGTGCCAGCAGCCCTCGCAAGCGGGATGAGCAGTTCTTC. This translates into CASSPRKRDEQFF.

The chain is built from TRBV7-9 and TRBJ2-3; D ambiguous. The V and J ends lost 2 bases and 3 bases respectively, with 12 bases between them. CDR1 is SEHNR and CDR2 is FQNEAQ in the germline V gene (reference sequence). The CDR3 spans 15 residues. CDR3 residues: CASSLSLYSTDTQYF. CDR3 nucleotide sequence: TGTGCCAGCAGCTTATCTCTATACTCAACAGATACGCAGTATTTT.